Listed below are T cell receptor beta chains from one sample, sequenced in a study of T cell repertoires in cytomegalovirus infection. TCRdb reanalysed the reads using MiXCR and keeps one entry per CDR3 protein. The sample consists of roughly 640,000 distinct CDR3 sequences, 20% to 25% of them appearing once. Material: CD8+ T cells from PBMCs. The source of these receptors is a human donor in good health (CMV status not recorded). Some clones in this sample may be carry-over from other donors' samples. Both conserved end residues are part of each CDR3. A D gene is named only where the DNA matches it firmly. Part of the rows lack a size; the others show once, few, many or a class for expanded clones.

cdr3_aa	cdr3_nt	v_call	d_call	cdr3_length	j_call	clone_size
CASSYSGWGDTQYF	TGTGCCAGCAGTTACTCCGGGTGGGGAGATACGCAGTATTTT	TRBV6-2/TRBV6-3	-	14	TRBJ2-3	few
CASSKSHTGTVNNEQFF	TGTGCCAGCAGTAAATCCCACACCGGGACCGTCAACAATGAGCAGTTCTTC	TRBV28	-	17	TRBJ2-1	few
CASSIRSYNEQFF	TGTGCCAGCAGCATCCGGTCCTACAATGAGCAGTTCTTC	TRBV12-3/TRBV12-4	-	13	TRBJ2-1	many
CAISESLGTGNTEAFF	TGTGCCATCAGTGAGTCGTTGGGGACAGGGAACACTGAAGCTTTCTTT	TRBV10-3	TRBD1	16	TRBJ1-1	few
CSARGTGLAGDIYTGELFF	TGCAGTGCTAGAGGGACTGGACTAGCGGGGGATATATACACCGGGGAGCTGTTTTTT	TRBV20-1	TRBD2	19	TRBJ2-2	-
CATSDGNNEQFF	TGTGCCACCAGTGACGGAAACAATGAGCAGTTCTTC	TRBV24-1	-	12	TRBJ2-1	-
CASSAVVGTEAFF	TGTGCCAGCAGTGCGGTTGTCGGCACTGAAGCTTTCTTT	TRBV12-3/TRBV12-4	-	13	TRBJ1-1	-
CASSLAGFPPYF	TGTGCCAGCAGCCTAGCGGGGTTCCCCCCGTATTTT	TRBV7-6	TRBD2	12	TRBJ2-3	few
CASHRGSHEKLFF	TGTGCCAGCCACAGGGGATCGCATGAAAAACTGTTTTTT	TRBV25-1	TRBD1	13	TRBJ1-4	-
CASSRTPEKLFF	TGTGCCAGCAGCCGAACACCCGAAAAACTGTTTTTT	TRBV7-9	-	12	TRBJ1-4	-
CASSQGQYSNQPQHF	TGTGCCAGCAGCCAAGGACAGTATAGCAATCAGCCCCAGCATTTT	TRBV4-2	-	15	TRBJ1-5	few
CASAKGETQYF	TGCGCCAGTGCCAAAGGGGAGACCCAGTACTTC	TRBV5-1	-	11	TRBJ2-5	-
CANSPGGGAGDEQFF	TGTGCCAACAGTCCCGGCGGGGGGGCCGGGGATGAGCAGTTCTTC	TRBV6-6	TRBD2	15	TRBJ2-1	-
CASWDLGDTQYF	TGTGCCAGTTGGGACCTCGGGGATACGCAGTATTTT	TRBV28	-	12	TRBJ2-3	many
CASSEYNGPNEQFF	TGTGCCAGCAGTGAATATAATGGGCCCAATGAGCAGTTCTTC	TRBV25-1	-	14	TRBJ2-1	-
CASSRLGANYEKLFF	TGTGCCAGCAGCCGTTTAGGGGCGAACTACGAAAAACTGTTTTTT	TRBV7-2	-	15	TRBJ1-4	many
CASSSRGQNLQETQYF	TGCGCCAGCAGTTCGCGAGGACAGAACCTTCAAGAGACCCAGTACTTC	TRBV5-1	-	16	TRBJ2-5	-
CASSFAGFSYNEQFF	TGTGCCAGCAGTTTCGCAGGTTTCTCCTACAATGAGCAGTTCTTC	TRBV28	-	15	TRBJ2-1	-
CASSRKGGLADSNTGELFF	TGCGCCAGCAGCCGTAAAGGGGGACTAGCGGACTCGAACACCGGGGAGCTGTTTTTT	TRBV4-1	TRBD2	19	TRBJ2-2	-
CSAQDRDGYTF	TGCAGTGCCCAAGACCGGGATGGCTACACCTTC	TRBV20-1	-	11	TRBJ1-2	-
CASSLWWSVAGPNSYEQYF	TGTGCCAGCAGTTTGTGGTGGTCTGTAGCGGGGCCCAACTCCTACGAGCAGTACTTC	TRBV6-2/TRBV6-3	TRBD2	19	TRBJ2-7	-
CASSLVGPEETQYF	TGTGCCAGCAGTTTAGTAGGGCCTGAGGAGACCCAGTACTTC	TRBV12-3/TRBV12-4	-	14	TRBJ2-5	many
CASSLGTRVGGTEAFF	TGTGCCAGCAGCTTGGGGACAAGGGTAGGAGGGACTGAAGCTTTCTTT	TRBV7-8	-	16	TRBJ1-1	few
CSVEGSDRGAYNEQFF	TGCAGCGTTGAAGGGTCGGACAGGGGAGCCTACAATGAGCAGTTCTTC	TRBV29-1	TRBD1	16	TRBJ2-1	-
CASSQEFRSLAEAFF	TGCGCCAGCAGCCAAGAGTTTCGGTCGTTGGCTGAAGCTTTCTTT	TRBV4-1	-	15	TRBJ1-1	-
CASSQAPTEMNTEAFF	TGCGCCAGCAGCCAAGCTCCGACGGAAATGAACACTGAAGCTTTCTTT	TRBV4-1	-	16	TRBJ1-1	few
CASSVTTRFTDTQYF	TGTGCCAGCAGTGTTACGACTAGGTTCACAGATACGCAGTATTTT	TRBV25-1	-	15	TRBJ2-3	few
CASSLALRRNYGYTF	TGTGCCAGCAGCTTAGCTCTTAGGAGAAACTATGGCTACACCTTC	TRBV7-8	-	15	TRBJ1-2	many
CASSYSTVGPFNEQFF	TGTGCCAGCAGTTACTCGACAGTTGGGCCCTTCAATGAGCAGTTCTTC	TRBV6-5	-	16	TRBJ2-1	few
CASTSQESYNEQFF	TGTGCCAGCACTTCTCAGGAGTCCTACAATGAGCAGTTCTTC	TRBV2	-	14	TRBJ2-1	-
CASSFLPGQGIYNEQFF	TGTGCCAGCAGCTTTCTCCCGGGACAGGGCATCTACAATGAGCAGTTCTTC	TRBV7-2	TRBD1	17	TRBJ2-1	many
CASSAGTAGTEAFF	TGTGCCAGCAGCGCAGGAACAGCGGGGACTGAAGCTTTCTTT	TRBV7-9	-	14	TRBJ1-1	many
CASSLGGAGNTEAFF	TGTGCCAGCAGCTTAGGAGGGGCGGGGAACACTGAAGCTTTCTTT	TRBV11-3	-	15	TRBJ1-1	many
CASSLRGRGEKLFF	TGTGCCAGCAGTTTACGAGGGAGGGGCGAAAAACTGTTTTTT	TRBV28	-	14	TRBJ1-4	-
CASSQEGGADTQYF	TGTGCCAGCAGCCAAGAGGGGGGCGCAGATACGCAGTATTTT	TRBV3-1	-	14	TRBJ2-3	few
CASIPLGANEKLFF	TGTGCCAGCATCCCCCTGGGAGCTAATGAAAAACTGTTTTTT	TRBV28	-	14	TRBJ1-4	-
CASSMTGPNQPQHF	TGTGCCAGTAGTATGACAGGGCCCAATCAGCCCCAGCATTTT	TRBV19	TRBD1	14	TRBJ1-5	-
CSAGAGGLGDTQYF	TGCAGTGCTGGAGCGGGGGGGCTCGGAGATACGCAGTATTTT	TRBV20-1	TRBD2	14	TRBJ2-3	few
CASSQEAGRSTDTQYF	TGTGCCAGCAGCCAAGAGGCGGGGCGGAGCACAGATACGCAGTATTTT	TRBV3-1	-	16	TRBJ2-3	few
CASSLRTSDSYEQYF	TGTGCCAGCAGCTTAAGGACTAGCGACTCCTACGAGCAGTACTTC	TRBV13	TRBD2	15	TRBJ2-7	few
CASGQGDGLGYGYTF	TGTGCCAGCGGACAGGGGGATGGCTTAGGCTATGGCTACACCTTC	TRBV12-3/TRBV12-4	TRBD1	15	TRBJ1-2	-
CSVEPREGFYEQYF	TGCAGCGTTGAACCTCGGGAGGGGTTTTACGAGCAGTACTTC	TRBV29-1	TRBD2	14	TRBJ2-7	few
CSVERGPRGRTDTQYF	TGCAGCGTTGAAAGGGGGCCCAGGGGGCGTACAGATACGCAGTATTTT	TRBV29-1	TRBD1	16	TRBJ2-3	-
CASSSPNRYEQFF	TGTGCCAGCAGCTCCCCTAATCGCTACGAGCAGTTCTTC	TRBV12-3/TRBV12-4	-	13	TRBJ2-1	few
CASGLQGWDEKLFF	TGTGCCAGCGGTTTACAGGGGTGGGATGAAAAACTGTTTTTT	TRBV12-3/TRBV12-4	TRBD1	14	TRBJ1-4	-
CASSAPIAGANVLTF	TGTGCCAGCAGCGCCCCCATAGCAGGGGCCAACGTCCTGACTTTC	TRBV7-9	-	15	TRBJ2-6	-
CSATPQFQGYTF	TGCAGTGCCACCCCACAGTTTCAGGGCTACACCTTC	TRBV20-1	-	12	TRBJ1-2	-
CASSPRGAGETQYF	TGTGCCAGCAGCCCTCGGGGGGCAGGGGAGACCCAGTACTTC	TRBV7-6	-	14	TRBJ2-5	many
CASSLAPGSNEQFF	TGTGCCAGCAGTTTAGCGCCGGGGTCTAATGAGCAGTTCTTC	TRBV12-3/TRBV12-4	-	14	TRBJ2-1	many
CARLLGQVNQPQHF	TGTGCCAGACTACTAGGACAGGTCAATCAGCCCCAGCATTTT	TRBV28	TRBD1	14	TRBJ1-5	many
CAIRRDMGNEQFF	TGTGCCATCAGGAGGGACATGGGCAATGAGCAGTTCTTC	TRBV10-3	-	13	TRBJ2-1	few
CASSERTGNRQPQHF	TGTGCCAGCAGTGAAAGAACAGGTAATCGTCAGCCCCAGCATTTT	TRBV28	-	15	TRBJ1-5	-